A single sample gave rise to the 20 T cell receptor beta chains below, sequenced in a study of T cell repertoires in cytomegalovirus infection. TCRdb redid the calling of the reads with MiXCR, one entry per CDR3 protein. The sample has roughly 220,000 distinct CDR3 sequences; around two fifths are singletons. Antigen specificity for these receptors is unknown. The sequences come from CD8+ T cells from cultured PBMCs, collected from culture after CMV antigen stimulation. The receptors come from a human donor in good health (CMV status not recorded). Some clones in this sample may be carry-over from other donors' samples.

This clonotype was detected a few times. A read error may account for a junction end that differs from germline. The chain is built from TRBV7-9 and TRBJ2-7; D might be TRBD2 (5 bases). This CDR3 has 17 residues. The germline gives CDR1 SEHNR, CDR2 FQNEAQ (reference sequence). CDR3 residues: CASSPIRPLDSIHMEDF. CDR3 in DNA: TGTGCCAGCAGCCCCATAAGGCCGTTGGACTCAATCCATATGGAGGACTTC.

The rearrangement links TRBV7-2 to TRBJ2-2; D gene uncertain. Germline CDR1 SGHTA, CDR2 FQGNSA. This CDR3 spans 11 amino acids. The ends were cut back, 10 bases at V and 8 bases at J, with 11 bases in the middle. The CDR3 region is CATETTGELFF. Written as DNA, the CDR3 is TGTGCCACCGAGACCACAGGGGAGCTGTTTTTT.

The J gene is TRBJ2-6, the V gene TRBV4-2, with 8 bases that match TRBD1. Germline CDR1 is LGHNA and CDR2 is YNFKEQ. This CDR3 has 18 residues. V lost 4 bases, J lost 0 bases, and 8 bases stayed unmatched. This CDR3 is CASSLQGQASSGANVLTF. The CDR3 nucleotides are TGTGCCAGCAGCCTCCAGGGACAGGCAAGCTCTGGGGCCAACGTCCTGACTTTC.

Only a few counts were recorded for this clonotype. The gene calls are TRBV6-5 and TRBJ1-1; D remains unclear. Trimming removed 0 bases from V and 3 bases from J, with 5 bases in between. CDR1 and CDR2 from the germline V gene are MNHEY and SVGAGI. The CDR3 is 13 residues long. CDR3 residues: CASSYSSDTEAFF. The CDR3, as DNA: TGTGCCAGCAGTTACTCCAGTGACACTGAAGCTTTCTTT.

V and J are TRBV27 and TRBJ1-5; perhaps TRBD1 as D (5 bases). With 6 bases removed from V and 6 bases from J, the gap between germline ends came to 12 bases. In germline, CDR1 is MNHEY, CDR2 SMNVEV (reference sequence). CDR3 length: 13 amino acids. The CDR3 protein is CASRRWGSQPQHF. The CDR3 DNA reads TGTGCCAGCAGAAGATGGGGGTCTCAGCCCCAGCATTTT.

V is TRBV28 and J is TRBJ2-1, with 12 positions matching TRBD2. Germline V lookup: CDR1 MDHEN, CDR2 SYDVKM. V was pared by 2 bases and J by 7 bases, with 9 bases of the junction left unmatched. The CDR3 has 17 residues. The CDR3 loop is CASSLPTSGRSVNEQFF. The CDR3 DNA follows: TGTGCCAGCAGTTTACCAACTAGCGGGAGGTCCGTAAATGAGCAGTTCTTC.

CDR3 sequence (DNA): TGTGCCAGCAGTTTAGGAGGGTACTATTACAATGAGCAGTTCTTC. Its translation is CASSLGGYYYNEQFF. This rearrangement joins TRBV27 to TRBJ2-1, with D possibly TRBD2 on 6 matching bases. CDR3 length equals 15 residues. Germline V gene sequence: CDR1 MNHEY, CDR2 SMNVEV (reference sequence). V was trimmed by 2 bases and J by 4 bases, leaving 12 bases between them.

This clonotype has just a few counts. This chain connects TRBV5-1 to TRBJ2-7; 8 positions agree with TRBD2. CDR3 length: 16 residues. CDR1 and CDR2 (germline): SGHRS, YFSETQ. J gave up 5 bases and V 3 bases, and 13 bases lay outside the gene matches. The CDR3 reads CASSSNPRGRSHEQYF. DNA of the CDR3: TGCGCCAGCAGCTCCAACCCTCGCGGGAGGTCCCACGAGCAGTACTTC.

This sequence joins TRBV7-6 and TRBJ2-2; 15 bases align to TRBD2. Unmatched junction bases numbered 7, after V lost 2 bases and J lost 0 bases. Germline CDR1 is SGHVS and CDR2 is FNYEAQ. The CDR3 length is 20 residues. CDR3 in DNA: TGTGCCAGCAGCTTACTACGGACTAGCGGGAGGGCCGCGAACACCGGGGAGCTGTTTTTT. This gives the protein CASSLLRTSGRAANTGELFF. Combining the CDR3 with reference TRBV7-6 and TRBJ2-2 gives the whole variable domain GAGVSQSPRYKVTKRGQDVALRCDPISGHVSLYWYRQALGQGPEFLTYFNYEAQQDKSGLPNDRFSAERPEGSISTLTIQRTEQRDSAMYRCASSLLRTSGRAANTGELFFGEGSRLTVL.

The table lists this clonotype with a few counts. The chain is built from TRBV27 and TRBJ2-7, with no clear D. Per the germline V gene, CDR1 is MNHEY and CDR2 is SMNVEV (reference sequence). The CDR3 length is 15 residues. The V end lost 5 bases, the J end lost 3 bases, and 17 bases lay between the germline ends. CDR3 sequence reads: CASSPDRVSDYEQYF. The CDR3, as DNA: TGTGCCAGCAGTCCAGATCGGGTCTCTGACTACGAGCAGTACTTC.

The chain is built from TRBV7-6 and TRBJ2-7; TRBD2 might be the D (5 bases). V was shortened by 6 bases and J by 0 bases, with 9 bases between the two germline ends. This CDR3 has 13 residues. Per germline, CDR1 SGHVS and CDR2 FNYEAQ. The CDR3 region has the DNA TGTGCCAGCAGATCGGGAACCTCCTACGAGCAGTACTTC. This encodes CASRSGTSYEQYF.

The sample holds a few counts of this clonotype. The chain has TRBV25-1 and TRBJ2-2, with a possible D match to TRBD2 (5 bases). Trimming shortened V by 0 bases and J by 8 bases, and 13 bases separated the two germline ends. The CDR3 runs to 15 residues. From germline, CDR1 is MGHDK and CDR2 SYGVNS. CDR3 protein: CASSEYQRTSGELFF. Here the CDR3 DNA reads TGTGCCAGCAGTGAATATCAGAGGACTTCTGGGGAGCTGTTTTTT.

Points on this clonotype: A read error may produce the germline difference seen at one junction end. The chain joins TRBV7-7 to TRBJ2-1, with D tentatively TRBD2 (6 bases). This CDR3 region has 15 residues. The germline CDR1 and CDR2 sequences are SSHAT and FNYEAQ (reference sequence). The CDR3 DNA sequence: TGTGCTAGCAGCTTAAACCCAACGGGAGAACATGAGCAGTTCTTC. Protein: CASSLNPTGEHEQFF.

The gene calls are TRBV7-2 and TRBJ2-2, with unresolved D. The CDR3 sequence is 13 residues long. CDR1 is SGHTA and CDR2 is FQGNSA in the germline V gene. With 4 bases removed from V and 12 bases from J, the gap between germline ends came to 15 bases. The CDR3 nucleotides are TGTGCCAGCAGCTACCGACTGCGTGGGAAGCTGTTTTTT. Translating it yields CASSYRLRGKLFF.

This chain links TRBV7-2 with TRBJ2-7; D is unclear. The CDR3 extends over 13 amino acids. CDR1 and CDR2 (germline): SGHTA, FQGNSA. Trimming took 5 bases from V and 2 from J, leaving 10 bases between them. CDR3 protein: CASSPSGPYEQYF. In DNA form, the CDR3 reads TGTGCCAGCAGCCCCTCCGGTCCCTACGAGCAGTACTTC.

This clonotype showed up just a few times. This sequence joins TRBV20-1 and TRBJ1-2; D call uncertain. The CDR3 is 15 residues long. The ends were cut back, 3 bases at V and 6 bases at J, with 20 bases in the middle. Germline V lookup: CDR1 DFQATT, CDR2 SNEGSKA (reference sequence). CDR3: CSARTGKGPINGYTF. CDR3 DNA sequence: TGCAGTGCTAGGACGGGGAAGGGCCCGATTAATGGCTACACCTTC.

This clonotype was seen a handful of times. The V call is TRBV5-4, the J call TRBJ2-5; TRBD1 aligns across 7 bases. Losses at the gene ends were 0 bases for V and 3 bases for J; bases not matched to a gene: 8. The CDR3 covers 16 residues. Germline V gene data show CDR1 as SGHNT and CDR2 as YYREEE (reference sequence). CDR3 protein: CASSLEVWDRKETQYF. The CDR3 DNA follows: TGTGCCAGCAGCTTGGAGGTGTGGGACAGAAAAGAGACCCAGTACTTC.

This clonotype turned up a few times. This sequence joins TRBV5-1 and TRBJ1-1, with D perhaps TRBD1 (5 bases). Trimming cost V 3 bases and J 8 bases, with 11 bases left between them. From germline, CDR1 is SGHRS and CDR2 YFSETQ. CDR3 length: 12 residues. CDR3 sequence: CASSWGVGEAFF. The DNA of the CDR3 is TGCGCCAGCAGCTGGGGGGTCGGGGAAGCTTTCTTT. The full variable domain, with the rest looked up from reference TRBV5-1 and TRBJ1-1, is KAGVTQTPRYLIKTRGQQVTLSCSPISGHRSVSWYQQTPGQGLQFLFEYFSETQRNKGNFPGRFSGRQFSNSRSEMNVSTLELGDSALYLCASSWGVGEAFFGQGTRLTVV.

V is TRBV28 and J is TRBJ1-2; D is unresolved. Germline CDR1 and CDR2: MDHEN and SYDVKM. The ends were cut back, 5 bases at V and 5 bases at J, with 12 bases in the middle. The CDR3 extends over 13 amino acids. The CDR3 region is CASSPQWVYGYTF. The DNA for the CDR3 is TGTGCCAGCAGTCCCCAATGGGTTTATGGCTACACCTTC.

There are a few counts of this clonotype. The chain joins TRBV12-3 or TRBV12-4 to TRBJ2-2, with D possibly being TRBD1 (5 bases). This CDR3 spans 16 amino acids. V was shortened by 5 bases and J by 8 bases, with 21 bases between the two germline ends. DNA of the CDR3: TGTGCCAGCAGTCCCCCCAGCTACAGGATCGGGGGGGAGCTGTTTTTT. This translates into CASSPPSYRIGGELFF.